The next 4 T cell receptor beta chains were all read from a single sample in a study of T cells after yellow fever vaccination. Each CDR3 protein is one row after TCRdb ran MiXCR on the 5' RACE reads. The table has around 250,000 distinct CDR3 sequences, roughly 5.2% seen once. Material: CD4+ T cells sorted from PBMCs, obtained on the day of the yellow fever booster vaccination. The receptors were gathered from a man in his late teens or twenties who received the YFV17D yellow fever vaccine.

The sample holds a few counts of this clonotype. This chain uses TRBV5-1 with TRBJ2-5; TRBD1 aligns across 7 bases. The CDR3 runs to 13 residues. CDR1 is SGHRS and CDR2 is YFSETQ in the germline V gene. Trimming cost V 7 bases and J 5 bases; bases outside gene matches: 8. CDR3 amino acids: CASADRVSETQYF. The CDR3 nucleotides are TGCGCCAGCGCTGACAGGGTATCGGAGACCCAGTACTTC.

The chain has TRBV29-1 and TRBJ1-5; D gene uncertain. The CDR3 totals 13 residues. V was shortened by 5 bases and J by 3 bases, with 11 bases between the two germline ends. Germline-derived CDR1 and CDR2 are SQVTM and ANQGSEA. This CDR3 is CSVSHGNNQPQHF. CDR3 nucleotide sequence: TGCAGCGTTTCACACGGAAACAATCAGCCCCAGCATTTT.

This chain joins TRBV11-2 and TRBJ1-1; a weak D match, TRBD1 (6 bases). The CDR3 runs 15 residues. Germline CDR1 reads SGHAT; CDR2 reads FQNNGV. Trimming took off 5 bases at V and 5 bases at J, with 18 bases between the two ends. The CDR3 loop reads CASSVKGVGFTEAFF. The CDR3 nucleotides are TGTGCCAGCAGCGTTAAGGGGGTAGGGTTTACTGAAGCTTTCTTT.

This chain links TRBV5-7 with TRBJ2-1, with TRBD2 matching 9 bases. TRBV5-7 has ORF status, its function being uncertain. J gave up 5 bases and V 6 bases, and 6 bases lay outside the gene matches. The CDR3 loop spans 14 amino acids. The CDR3 here is CASIMAGGHNEQFF. In DNA form, the CDR3 reads TGTGCCAGCATCATGGCGGGGGGGCACAATGAGCAGTTCTTC.